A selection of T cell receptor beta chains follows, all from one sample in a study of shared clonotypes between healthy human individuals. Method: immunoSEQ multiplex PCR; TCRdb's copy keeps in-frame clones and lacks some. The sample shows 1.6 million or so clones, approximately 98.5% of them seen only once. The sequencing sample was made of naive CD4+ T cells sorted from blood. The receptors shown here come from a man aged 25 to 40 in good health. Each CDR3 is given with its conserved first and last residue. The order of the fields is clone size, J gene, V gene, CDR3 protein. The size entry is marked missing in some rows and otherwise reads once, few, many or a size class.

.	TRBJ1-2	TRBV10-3	CAISKDRADGYTF
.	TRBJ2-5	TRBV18	CASSPRLLGETQYF
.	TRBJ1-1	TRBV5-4	CASSFGRTGEAFF
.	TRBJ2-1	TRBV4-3	CASSQAGTSVNEQFF
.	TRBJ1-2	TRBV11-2	CASSPGLAVVNYGYTF
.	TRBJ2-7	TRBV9	CASSVGTSGREIFYEQYF
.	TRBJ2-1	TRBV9	CASSVEAGGAYNEQFF
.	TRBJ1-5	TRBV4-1	CASSPLGTANQPQHF
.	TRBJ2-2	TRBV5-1	CASSSDRVGELFF
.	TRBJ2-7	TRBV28	CASRTPRAPYEQYF
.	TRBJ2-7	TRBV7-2	CASSLSRVDEQYF
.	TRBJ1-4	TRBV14	CASSQSDRGYLGLFF
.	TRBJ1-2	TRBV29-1	CSVGAAANYGYTF
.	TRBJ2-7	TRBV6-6	CASSYKGASSEQYF
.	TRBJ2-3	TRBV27	CASSRQVNTDTQYF
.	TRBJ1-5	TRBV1	CTSSQKKGDGNQPQHF
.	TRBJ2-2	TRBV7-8	CASSLAGGWEGPELFF
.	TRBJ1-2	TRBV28	CASSWDSPYGYTF
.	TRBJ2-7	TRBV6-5	CASSFSGNALYEQYF
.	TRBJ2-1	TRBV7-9	CASSLLLAGSYNEQFF
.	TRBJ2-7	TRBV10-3	CAIRAGLSGNFSYEQYF
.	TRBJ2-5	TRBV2	CASAKGETQYF
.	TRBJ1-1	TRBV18	CASSPKRSSEYEAFF
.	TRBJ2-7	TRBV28	CASSPEGPGTLTYEQYF
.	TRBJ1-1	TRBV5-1	CASSSPGQKNTEAFF
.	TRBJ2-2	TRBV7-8	CASSLRSVLNTGELFF
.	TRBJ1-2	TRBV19	CASSGWDGYGYTF
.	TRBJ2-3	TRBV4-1	CASSQVGRESTDTQYF
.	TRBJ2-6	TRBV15	CATSILAGGTGANVLTF
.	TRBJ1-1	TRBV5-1	CASSLGPSTGGAEAFF
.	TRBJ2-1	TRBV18	CASSPDYNEQFF
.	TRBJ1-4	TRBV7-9	CASTTGRGESGKLFF
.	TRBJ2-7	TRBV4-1	CASSQLGGIASYEQYF
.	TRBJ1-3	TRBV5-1	CASSLESGPGTIYF
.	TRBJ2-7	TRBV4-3	CASSQDLGKVYEQYF
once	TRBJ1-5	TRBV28	CASSSGGGSQPQHF